This T cell receptor (beta chain) was captured in a study of OX40 agonist ivuxolimab in advanced cancers. V was clipped by 5 bases and J by 7 bases; unmatched bases: 11. CDR1 is SGHVS, CDR2 FNYEAQ, per germline. The CDR3 is 15 amino acids. The method was immunoSEQ multiplex PCR; TCRdb's version includes in-frame clones alone and lacks a portion of them. This sample carries about 76,000 clones, 85% to 90% of them seen once, and the ten largest clones take 10% to 15%. The source is an adult with an advanced solid tumor such as melanoma, head and neck, liver or kidney cancer. The specimen comprised CD4+ or CD8+ T cells sorted from blood, sampled in a trial of the OX40 agonist ivuxolimab. The rearrangement joins TRBV7-6 to TRBJ1-1, with 9 bases matching TRBD1. CDR3 DNA sequence: TGTGCCAGCAGCCCTAGGACAGGGGAAGTTGTTGAAGCTTTCTTT. Translation gives CASSPRTGEVVEAFF.